This entry lists 2 T cell receptor beta chains sequenced from one sample in a study of human T cells and chemical hapten exposure. One entry per CDR3 protein results from TCRdb running MiXCR on the RACE reads. This table holds about 120,000 distinct CDR3 sequences, 13% found once. Sample time point: pre-sensitization, week 0. Treatment denoted: therapeutic diphenylcyclopropenone sensitization with weekly scalp DPC. The material sequenced was whole blood, taken in connection with sensitization to the hapten diphenylcyclopropenone (DPC). These receptor sequences come from a woman between 18 and 29 years old with alopecia areata. Some clones in this sample may be carry-over from other donors' samples.

The table lists this clonotype with a few counts. This chain joins TRBV3-1 and TRBJ2-2; D may match TRBD1 or TRBD2 (5 bases each). Trimming shortened V by 0 bases and J by 7 bases, and 15 bases separated the two germline ends. Germline CDR1 is LGHDT and CDR2 is YNNKEL (reference sequence). The CDR3 is 16 residues long. This chain's CDR3 is CASSQDSQGRIGELFF. The CDR3 DNA sequence: TGTGCCAGCAGCCAAGATAGTCAGGGACGGATCGGGGAGCTGTTTTTT.

This clonotype was seen ten or more times. This sequence joins TRBV28 and TRBJ1-1, with D possibly matching TRBD1 (6 bases). Germline CDR1 MDHEN, CDR2 SYDVKM. V was clipped by 2 bases and J by 0 bases, with 13 bases between them. The CDR3 consists of 16 residues. The CDR3 spells CASSLEGDRVNTEAFF. CDR3 coding DNA: TGTGCCAGCAGTTTAGAGGGGGACCGCGTGAACACTGAAGCTTTCTTT.